This record looks at one T cell receptor beta chain sequence and its context. No antigen is known for it. Base qualities are not at hand, and no much larger clone is one base apart. The data derive from a study of CD8 T cells in Susac syndrome (dated by TCRdb to about 2019). Notes on the research overall: The study used repertoire sequencing to test whether antigen drove CD8+ T cell activation and differentiation in Susac syndrome.

Study-level results and caveats: The number of individuals in the TCR sequencing and HLA analysis was recognized as being relatively small.

Peripheral blood CD8+ and CD4+ T cells from healthy donors, Susac syndrome patients and multiple sclerosis patients were profiled using high-throughput TCR beta sequencing. Treatment-naive patients with stable or active relapsing-remitting disease fulfilling revised McDonald criteria were used as multiple sclerosis controls. Bulk CD8+ and CD4+ T cells were purified magnetically by negative isolation, whereas CD8+ TEMRA cells were enriched by FACS. Blood was drawn into EDTA tubes, processed within 24 hours, and PBMCs were isolated by density gradient centrifugation. PBMCs destined for TCR sequencing were cryopreserved in liquid nitrogen and later thawed in a 37 °C water bath. A purity of at least 90% was achieved for sorted or isolated CD4+, CD8+ and CD8+ TEMRA cells. RNA was extracted using the RNeasy kit, and roughly 0.5 to 1 microgram was reverse transcribed with random hexamers. The immunoSEQ multiplex PCR assay, which covers 54 Vbeta and 13 Jbeta segments, was used to amplify TCR beta CDR3 regions. PCR amplification bias was corrected using a synthetic template baseline for primer optimization and computational correction. Regarding the original processing steps: Reads were annotated to V, D and J genes per IMGT and analyzed with immunoSEQ Analyzer, keeping only productive sequences. Clonality was computed as one minus Shannon entropy normalized by log2 of the number of productive unique sequences. Public and private clones were assessed among the 100 most prevalent clones of each patient and control. Clones were defined as Susac-specific when absent from the healthy and MS cohorts, from about 1,100 published viral clones and from other ImmuneACCESS disease sequences. Using fastp trimming at Q25 and MiXCR clonotype assembly, TCRdb reanalyzed the public sequencing data and kept in-frame beta chains. Every CDR3 protein is listed once, alongside the most common genes and DNA of its rows. TCRdb, rather than the study authors, made the V and J calls. The table for this sample lists some 190,000 distinct CDR3 sequences; approximately 94% of them were counted only once. The leading ten clones occupy around 0.093% of the sample.

CDR3 length: 13 amino acids, cysteine to phenylalanine. The read is trimmed to its CDR3 DNA, 39 bases read in frame from base 1. V is trimmed back by 6 bases and J by 5 bases, and the junction contains 5 bases that no gene match accounts for. The rearranged segments are TRBV12-3 or TRBV12-4 and TRBJ2-5, with 8 bases matching TRBD1. This clonotype originated in a human donor with multiple sclerosis. The specimen sequenced was CD4+ T cells from PBMCs. This receptor carries the CDR3 CASSPDRAETQYF. The DNA sequence reads TGTGCCAGCAGCCCGGACAGGGCGGAGACCCAGTACTTC.